Ten or more counts support the clone carrying this T cell receptor (beta chain). No antigen is known for it. Germline V CDR1 and CDR2: SQVTM, ANQGSEA. The CDR3 contains 14 residues. V dropped 1 base and J dropped 4 bases, with 13 bases sitting between them. This entry comes from a study of T-cell reconstitution after alpha-beta-depleted transplantation in children. The library targeted TCRbeta and was prepared with unique molecular identifiers. TCRdb redid the calling of the PCR reads with MiXCR, one entry per CDR3 protein. The sample includes some 600,000 distinct CDR3 sequences, 10% to 15% seen only once; the top ten take about 2%. Study-level results: Certain patients had high TCRbeta diversity at day 60, and it came from recipient T cells and thymic progenitors that survived. A year post-transplant, T-cell counts and diversity derived mostly from newly produced T cells. Reports say that about two months after transplant, the alpha-beta T cells came out of several hundred graft clones that had expanded.

The chain recombines TRBV29-1 with TRBJ1-2; tentatively, D is TRBD1 (6 bases). The source material was PBMCs, mostly from graft donor cells, sampled 360 days after TCRalphabeta/CD19-depleted stem cell transplant. The sequence was obtained from a male patient between 5 and 17 years old who had a stem cell transplant for acute myeloid leukemia, so the T cells may come from the graft donor. This chain's CDR3 is CSVEVQGRSYGYTF. The CDR3 DNA reads as TGCAGCGTTGAAGTTCAGGGGAGATCCTATGGCTACACCTTC.